This T cell receptor beta chain was documented in a study of regulatory T cells in long-lasting Graves disease. The authors built TCR beta libraries using iRepertoire HTBI primers and Arm-PCR of CDR3 regions. One entry per CDR3 protein, called by TCRdb with MiXCR from the multiplex PCR reads. The table records hundreds of thousands of distinct CDR3 sequences, 15% to 20% of them present only once. Time point described: newly diagnosed GD, antithyroid drugs for less than 3 months. Scientists built the TCR library using RNA that was extracted from PBMCs. In this sample, this clonotype turned up a few times. The germline V gene has CDR1 LNHDA and CDR2 SQIVND (reference sequence). This CDR3 spans 13 amino acids. V lost 8 bases and J lost 2; bases outside the gene matches: 4. The same specimen was also included in a second study, on T cells in Graves' hyperthyroidism and ophthalmopathy.

This clonotype was obtained from a woman aged 25 to 39 with Graves disease. This chain uses TRBV19 with TRBJ2-7, with 9 bases matching TRBD2. The specimen comprised peripheral blood mononuclear cells (PBMCs), sampled at new diagnosis, from a patient treated with antithyroid drugs. The CDR3 coding sequence is TGTGCCAGTGGGACTAGCAGAACCTACGAGCAGTACTTC. Translated: CASGTSRTYEQYF.